This T cell receptor beta chain originates from a study of cytomegalovirus exposure and HLA in healthy donors. Study-level information: Out of about 360 genotyped donors, roughly 78% belonged to the Caucasian-associated ancestry cluster.

PCR amplification relied on 60 Vbeta primers (plus 13 Jbeta primers). Sequenced by immunoSEQ multiplex PCR; TCRdb stores in-frame clones only, minus some. The sample holds roughly 140,000 clones, roughly 80% seen once. As regards this clone: Its antigen is unknown.

Overall study findings and caveats: A later analysis revealed that TCR association rates differed between HLA loci, peaking at DRB1 and bottoming out at HLA-C. Cytomegalovirus-associated status was assigned to 164 TCR beta chains.

What was sequenced was PBMCs. The clonotype comes from a male donor in good health and CMV-seronegative.

The CDR3 loop is CASSVGGAQPGEQFF. The CDR3 DNA reads TGTGCCAGCAGCGTCGGGGGGGCGCAACCCGGTGAGCAGTTCTTC. The gene calls are TRBV9 and TRBJ2-1, with TRBD2 matching 8 bases. CDR1 and CDR2 (germline): SGDLS, YYNGEE. With 2 bases clipped from V and 9 bases from J, the junction kept 10 bases outside the gene matches. This CDR3 region has 15 residues.